The rows below give T cell receptor beta chains drawn from one sample of a study of human T cells and chemical hapten exposure. TCRdb reprocessed the RACE reads via MiXCR and lists one record per CDR3 protein. The data contain about 110,000 distinct CDR3 sequences, 9.5% to 12% of them singletons. This specimen was whole blood, taken in connection with sensitization to the hapten diphenylcyclopropenone (DPC). Receptors originate from a woman aged 40 to 50 with alopecia areata. Some clones in this sample may be carry-over from other donors' samples. The CDR3 runs from the conserved cysteine through the conserved F or W. D genes are given only for firm matches. Clone size is given for some rows only: seen once, a few or many times, or a class if the clone is expanded.

j_gene: TRBJ1-2; d_gene: NA; v_gene: TRBV29-1; abundance: few; CDR3nt: TGCAGCGTTGGATCGGCGTGGGTGGATGGCTACACCTTC; CDR3aa: CSVGSAWVDGYTF
j_gene: TRBJ2-3; d_gene: NA; v_gene: TRBV6-1; abundance: many; CDR3nt: TGTGCCAGCAGTGAACAGACAGGCACAGATACGCAGTATTTT; CDR3aa: CASSEQTGTDTQYF
j_gene: TRBJ2-1; d_gene: TRBD2; v_gene: TRBV11-2; abundance: many; CDR3nt: TGTGCCAGCAGCTCTAGAGGGAAACCGGGACTAGCGGGAGGTCGGTCCTACAATGAGCAGTTCTTC; CDR3aa: CASSSRGKPGLAGGRSYNEQFF
j_gene: TRBJ2-7; d_gene: NA; v_gene: TRBV18; abundance: few; CDR3nt: TGTGCCAGCTCACCCCAATTGACTCCAAACTACGAGCAGTACTTC; CDR3aa: CASSPQLTPNYEQYF
j_gene: TRBJ1-1; d_gene: NA; v_gene: TRBV7-2; abundance: many; CDR3nt: TGTGCCAGCAGTAAGGGTCGTCTCCTAGGGACTGAAGCTTTCTTT; CDR3aa: CASSKGRLLGTEAFF
j_gene: TRBJ1-4; d_gene: TRBD1; v_gene: TRBV29-1; abundance: many; CDR3nt: TGCAGCGTTGAACAGGGGGGAAAACTGTTTTTT; CDR3aa: CSVEQGGKLFF
j_gene: TRBJ1-6; d_gene: NA; v_gene: TRBV16; abundance: few; CDR3nt: TGTGCCAGCAGCCATTCCGGGACGGGGGTTGGTTCACCCCTCCACTTT; CDR3aa: CASSHSGTGVGSPLHF
j_gene: TRBJ2-1; d_gene: TRBD1; v_gene: TRBV11-2; abundance: few; CDR3nt: TGTGCCAGCAGCTTATCCGGGACAGGGTTATATGAGCAGTTCTTC; CDR3aa: CASSLSGTGLYEQFF
j_gene: TRBJ1-4; d_gene: TRBD1; v_gene: TRBV6-6; abundance: few; CDR3nt: TGTGCCAGCTGCCTCTCCGGGACAGGGTGGGAAAAACTGTTTTTT; CDR3aa: CASCLSGTGWEKLFF
j_gene: TRBJ2-1; d_gene: TRBD2; v_gene: TRBV6-5; abundance: NA; CDR3nt: TGTACCAGCAACCGCGGACTAGCGGGAGGGAGCTCCTACAATGAGCAGTTCTTC; CDR3aa: CTSNRGLAGGSSYNEQFF
j_gene: TRBJ1-2; d_gene: NA; v_gene: TRBV28; abundance: few; CDR3nt: TGTGCCAGCAGTTTCATGGGGCCCGGCTATGGCTACACCTTC; CDR3aa: CASSFMGPGYGYTF
j_gene: TRBJ1-1; d_gene: NA; v_gene: TRBV7-9; abundance: few; CDR3nt: TGTGCCAGCAGCTTGGTGACGGCGGGGACTGAAGCTTTCTTT; CDR3aa: CASSLVTAGTEAFF
j_gene: TRBJ2-5; d_gene: NA; v_gene: TRBV12-3/TRBV12-4; abundance: NA; CDR3nt: TGTGCCACGGGGTACCAAGAGACCCAGTACTTC; CDR3aa: CATGYQETQYF
j_gene: TRBJ2-7; d_gene: TRBD1; v_gene: TRBV15; abundance: NA; CDR3nt: TGTGCCACCAGCCGCACCATGGGCAGGGGGCACGAGCAGTACTTC; CDR3aa: CATSRTMGRGHEQYF
j_gene: TRBJ1-1; d_gene: NA; v_gene: TRBV29-1; abundance: NA; CDR3nt: TGCAGCGGAACCACTGAAGCTTTCTTT; CDR3aa: CSGTTEAFF
j_gene: TRBJ2-7; d_gene: TRBD2; v_gene: TRBV29-1; abundance: NA; CDR3nt: TGCAGCGTCACCGAGGCCCGGGGTCGGACTAGCGGGAGGGGATACGAGCAGTACTTC; CDR3aa: CSVTEARGRTSGRGYEQYF
j_gene: TRBJ1-2; d_gene: NA; v_gene: TRBV4-2; abundance: few; CDR3nt: TGTGCCAGCAGCCAGGATTTCCAGGACGGAAACTATGGCTACACCTTC; CDR3aa: CASSQDFQDGNYGYTF
j_gene: TRBJ2-7; d_gene: NA; v_gene: TRBV7-2; abundance: many; CDR3nt: TGTGCCAGCAGCGACCGGGACCTCTACGAGCAGTACTTC; CDR3aa: CASSDRDLYEQYF
j_gene: TRBJ2-3; d_gene: NA; v_gene: TRBV5-5; abundance: NA; CDR3nt: TGTGCCAGCAGCTACTATATTACCATCCAGGCTACGCAGTATTTT; CDR3aa: CASSYYITIQATQYF
j_gene: TRBJ2-7; d_gene: NA; v_gene: TRBV4-1; abundance: NA; CDR3nt: TGCGCCAGCAGCCAAAGGGACGGGGGGCCCTACGAGCAGTACTTC; CDR3aa: CASSQRDGGPYEQYF
j_gene: TRBJ2-7; d_gene: NA; v_gene: TRBV20-1; abundance: few; CDR3nt: TGCAGTGCTAGTGATTCCCCCTACGAGCAGTACTTC; CDR3aa: CSASDSPYEQYF
j_gene: TRBJ1-1; d_gene: NA; v_gene: TRBV5-4; abundance: few; CDR3nt: TGTGCCAGCAGCTTTTCTGAGACTGAAGCTTTCTTT; CDR3aa: CASSFSETEAFF
j_gene: TRBJ1-1; d_gene: TRBD1; v_gene: TRBV4-1; abundance: NA; CDR3nt: TGCGCCAGCAGCCAATACCGGACAGGGGCTTACACTGAAGCTTTCTTT; CDR3aa: CASSQYRTGAYTEAFF
j_gene: TRBJ2-7; d_gene: TRBD2; v_gene: TRBV18; abundance: few; CDR3nt: TGTGCCAGCTCACCCGCTGTCGCTAGCGGGAGCAGCGAGCAGTACTTC; CDR3aa: CASSPAVASGSSEQYF
j_gene: TRBJ2-1; d_gene: TRBD2; v_gene: TRBV4-2; abundance: NA; CDR3nt: TGTGCCAGCAGCCAAGGGACTAGGAGCTATGAGCAGTTCTTC; CDR3aa: CASSQGTRSYEQFF
j_gene: TRBJ2-1; d_gene: TRBD2; v_gene: TRBV19; abundance: NA; CDR3nt: TGTGCCAGTAGTATAATTCTAGCGGGAGCTAGGAATGAGCAGTTCTTC; CDR3aa: CASSIILAGARNEQFF
j_gene: TRBJ2-3; d_gene: NA; v_gene: TRBV10-2; abundance: NA; CDR3nt: TGCGCCAGCAGTGATCCAGGTCGGACCACAGATACGCAGTATTTT; CDR3aa: CASSDPGRTTDTQYF
j_gene: TRBJ1-2; d_gene: TRBD1; v_gene: TRBV2; abundance: many; CDR3nt: TGTGCCAGCAGTGCGCTTACAAAGACAAAATTCGGACAGGGCTATGGCTACACCTTC; CDR3aa: CASSALTKTKFGQGYGYTF
j_gene: TRBJ2-1; d_gene: NA; v_gene: TRBV7-3; abundance: NA; CDR3nt: TGTGCCAGCAGCTTGACATTATACAATGAGCAGTTCTTC; CDR3aa: CASSLTLYNEQFF
j_gene: TRBJ2-2; d_gene: NA; v_gene: TRBV19; abundance: many; CDR3nt: TGTGCCAGTAGCCCGATAGTCTTCGGGGAGCTGTTTTTT; CDR3aa: CASSPIVFGELFF
j_gene: TRBJ2-1; d_gene: NA; v_gene: TRBV28; abundance: few; CDR3nt: TGTGCCAGCAGTCCTGGGGGCGAGTACAATGAGCAGTTCTTC; CDR3aa: CASSPGGEYNEQFF
j_gene: TRBJ2-3; d_gene: TRBD1; v_gene: TRBV7-2; abundance: few; CDR3nt: TGTGCCAGCAGCCCTCGAAGACAGGGATCGGGCACAGATACGCAGTATTTT; CDR3aa: CASSPRRQGSGTDTQYF
j_gene: TRBJ2-3; d_gene: NA; v_gene: TRBV12-3/TRBV12-4; abundance: NA; CDR3nt: TGTGCCAGCAGTTCATCAGGCGGTCGCACAGATACGCAGTATTTT; CDR3aa: CASSSSGGRTDTQYF
j_gene: TRBJ1-6; d_gene: NA; v_gene: TRBV7-2; abundance: many; CDR3nt: TGTGCCAGCAGCCAAACCGGGACGTATAATTCACCCCTCCACTTT; CDR3aa: CASSQTGTYNSPLHF
j_gene: TRBJ1-2; d_gene: TRBD1; v_gene: TRBV7-9; abundance: NA; CDR3nt: TGTGCCAGCAGCCCAAATCCGGGACAGGGTCCCTATGGCTACACCTTC; CDR3aa: CASSPNPGQGPYGYTF
j_gene: TRBJ1-4; d_gene: TRBD1; v_gene: TRBV28; abundance: few; CDR3nt: TGTGCCAGCAGACTAGGACAGGGGGGGGAAAAACTGTTTTTT; CDR3aa: CASRLGQGGEKLFF
j_gene: TRBJ2-3; d_gene: NA; v_gene: TRBV6-5; abundance: many; CDR3nt: TGTGCCAGCAGGCGGGACAGACTGGGTGGTACGCAGTATTTT; CDR3aa: CASRRDRLGGTQYF
j_gene: TRBJ1-4; d_gene: TRBD1; v_gene: TRBV27; abundance: few; CDR3nt: TGTGCCAGCAGTTTCAAGGGGGCCCGCTTGACTAATGAAAAACTGTTTTTT; CDR3aa: CASSFKGARLTNEKLFF
j_gene: TRBJ1-1; d_gene: NA; v_gene: TRBV3-1; abundance: NA; CDR3nt: TGTGCCAGCAGCCCTGGTAAGAGGGAGATGAACACTGAAGCTTTCTTT; CDR3aa: CASSPGKREMNTEAFF
j_gene: TRBJ2-6; d_gene: NA; v_gene: TRBV5-4; abundance: once; CDR3nt: TGTGCCAGCAGCTTGCCTGTTTTCTCTGGGGCCAACGTCCTGACTTTC; CDR3aa: CASSLPVFSGANVLTF
j_gene: TRBJ2-5; d_gene: NA; v_gene: TRBV24-1; abundance: few; CDR3nt: TGTGCCACCAGTGGGTCCGGGGTCCAGGGGACCCAGTACTTC; CDR3aa: CATSGSGVQGTQYF
j_gene: TRBJ2-3; d_gene: NA; v_gene: TRBV7-2; abundance: NA; CDR3nt: TGTGCCAGCAGACCGACCGGGTTCGCGGATACGCAGTATTTT; CDR3aa: CASRPTGFADTQYF
j_gene: TRBJ2-7; d_gene: NA; v_gene: TRBV4-2; abundance: few; CDR3nt: TGTGCCAGCAGCCAGCAAAACAGGGATTACGAGCAGTACTTC; CDR3aa: CASSQQNRDYEQYF
j_gene: TRBJ2-1; d_gene: TRBD2; v_gene: TRBV12-3/TRBV12-4; abundance: few; CDR3nt: TGTGCCAGCAGTCCCCTGCGGGGGGCTTCGCAGTTCTTC; CDR3aa: CASSPLRGASQFF
j_gene: TRBJ2-7; d_gene: TRBD2; v_gene: TRBV18; abundance: few; CDR3nt: TGTGCCAGCTCACCACCGGGCCTAGCGGAAGCCTACGAGCAGTACTTC; CDR3aa: CASSPPGLAEAYEQYF
j_gene: TRBJ2-1; d_gene: NA; v_gene: TRBV27; abundance: few; CDR3nt: TGTGCCACCACCGCCAGACAGTCCAGGGGTGAGCAGTTCTTC; CDR3aa: CATTARQSRGEQFF
j_gene: TRBJ2-4; d_gene: NA; v_gene: TRBV3-1; abundance: many; CDR3nt: TGTGCCAGCAGCCTCTGGGGGGCCAAAAACATTCAGTACTTC; CDR3aa: CASSLWGAKNIQYF